This T cell receptor beta chain was found in a study of T cell clonotyping in hematopoietic cell transplantation (dated by TCRdb to the early 2020s). In terms of the full investigation: A total of 130 or so blood samples were gathered in the study from fewer than 40 consecutive transplant recipients along with their related donors. Recruitment of patients ran from late 2015 to early 2017, and follow-up continued until September 2020 or until death. Study-wide findings and limitations: Donor and pretransplant recipient Inverse Simpson Index values predicted broader posttransplant TCR repertoire diversity. After transplant, TCR diversity in recipients dropped, and pathologically expanded clonotypes increased progressively from day 30 to day 180. Recipient repertoires showed only a small fraction of overlap with donor repertoires, and over 95% appeared de novo at the given depth. The sample size was limited, and CD4 and CD8 repertoire contributions could not be separated because cells were not sorted.

The germline V gene (reference sequence) specifies SEHNR as CDR1 and FQNEAQ as CDR2. From the cysteine up to the phenylalanine, the CDR3 has a length of 16 residues. Solely the CDR3 DNA is kept, with 48 bases framed from the first base. Trimming takes 4 bases from V and 4 bases from J, and the germline ends sit 19 bases apart. This specimen's time point label, interpreted: 30 days after allo-HCT. Blood samples were obtained from recipients approximately 28 days before transplant and at days 30, 100 and 180 after transplant. Using Nuclei Lysis Solution, genomic DNA was extracted from unfractionated peripheral blood mononuclear cells that were either fresh or cryopreserved. Notes on this clone: Its recognized antigen is unknown. Within one base of it there is no much larger clone, and no base qualities were kept.

With the immunoSEQ assay, which is a bias-controlled multiplex PCR relying on V- and J-specific primers, TCR beta CDR3 regions were amplified from genomic DNA. In a second PCR step, the CDR3 amplicons were tagged with a proprietary barcode plus Illumina adapter sequences. An Illumina MiSeq instrument was used to sequence the CDR3 libraries. For the original study's pipeline: Export and quality control were performed with immunoSEQ Analyzer 3.0, and downstream analyses were performed with R Bioconductor and Immunarch. Only productive rearrangements within the normalized downsampled data set were used in the calculation of repertoire metrics. In the normalized cohort, clonotypes with more than 5 templates were defined as pathologically expanded. The Inverse Simpson Index was used to measure repertoire diversity. The non-normalized data set was used for CMV-specificity analyses so that all clonotypes could be captured. As stored in TCRdb, this immuneACCESS dataset retains in-frame rearrangements with V and J assigned. A fraction of the clones does not appear; measured against another copy, unresolved V genes explain less than half of the discrepancy, and the remainder lacks a known reason. V and J calls and clone size come straight from that table; D and trimming were deduced from the DNA. This sample comprises about 1,900 clones, 79% of them detected only once. The ten largest clones take up roughly a quarter of the sample.

The material was peripheral blood mononuclear cells, obtained 30 days after allogeneic stem cell transplant. This sequence originates from a male patient aged 45 to 59 who had an allogeneic stem cell transplant from an unrelated donor, so the T cells may come from the graft donor. Some clones in this sample may be carry-over from other donors' samples. The chain links TRBV7-9 with TRBJ2-5; the D gene is perhaps TRBD2, from 6 matching bases. At the DNA level, the sequence is TGTGCCAGCAGCTACTCACCGGGACGGGGAGGAGAGACCCAGTACTTC. Translation gives CASSYSPGRGGETQYF.